Below are 20 T cell receptor beta chains sequenced from a single sample in a study of cytomegalovirus exposure and HLA in healthy donors. PCR employed 60 Vbeta and 13 Jbeta primers. Here immunoSEQ multiplex PCR was the method, and the copy in TCRdb shows in-frame clones only, minus some. The data show 150,000 or so clones, with 74% seen just once and roughly 2.2% held by the top ten. Sequencing used PBMCs. Receptors were obtained from a man aged 25 to 40 in good health and CMV-seronegative.

V and J are TRBV7-3 and TRBJ2-1; TRBD2 matches at 7 bases. This CDR3 is 16 amino acids long. V was pared by 4 bases and J by 8 bases, with 14 bases of the junction left unmatched. CDR1 and CDR2 (germline): SGHTA, FQGTGA. Here the CDR3 DNA reads TGTGCCAGCAGCTCCATAGGGAGGGCTGGGAAGGATGAGCAGTTCTTC. This translates into CASSSIGRAGKDEQFF.

The genes are TRBV14 and TRBJ2-5, with 12 bases that match TRBD2. This CDR3 contains 15 residues. In germline, CDR1 is SGHDN, CDR2 FVKESK. V lost 2 bases, J lost 5 bases, and 3 bases stayed unmatched. Written as DNA, the CDR3 is TGTGCCAGCAGCCAACGACTAGCGGGGGTGGAGACCCAGTACTTC. Translating it yields CASSQRLAGVETQYF.

As regards this clone: Since no conserved phenylalanine or tryptophan closes the CDR3, a read error is the likely cause. This rearrangement joins TRBV4-3 to TRBJ2-7; 9 positions match TRBD1. The CDR3 totals 15 residues. V dropped 5 bases and J dropped 2; count of bases not matched to a gene: 7. CDR1 is LGHNA and CDR2 is YSLEER in the germline V gene. CDR3 region: CASSNQGQGAYEQYL. The CDR3 DNA reads TGCGCCAGCAGCAACCAGGGACAGGGCGCCTACGAGCAGTACCTC.

The V and J genes are TRBV7-2 and TRBJ2-5, with D maybe TRBD1 (6 bases). Per germline, CDR1 SGHTA and CDR2 FQGNSA. Trimming stripped 5 bases from V and 4 bases from J, with 14 bases between. The CDR3 length is 14 residues. CDR3 nucleotide sequence: TGTGCCAGCAGCCCCAGGGGCCCTGCAGAGACCCAGTACTTC. This sequence encodes CASSPRGPAETQYF. Looking up the rest from reference TRBV7-2 and TRBJ2-5 gives the full variable domain: GAGVSQSPSNKVTEKGKDVELRCDPISGHTALYWYRQSLGQGLEFLIYFQGNSAPDKSGLPSDRFSAERTGGSVSTLTIQRTQQEDSAVYLCASSPRGPAETQYFGPGTRLLVL.

The V and J genes are TRBV5-1 and TRBJ2-7; 8 bases are a match to TRBD1. Per germline, CDR1 SGHRS and CDR2 YFSETQ. The CDR3 sequence is 15 residues long. Trimming removed 0 bases from V and 3 bases from J; junction bases left unmatched: 5. The CDR3 region is CASSLEEGQGYEQYF. CDR3 sequence (DNA): TGCGCCAGCAGCTTGGAAGAAGGACAGGGCTACGAGCAGTACTTC.

DNA for the CDR3: TGTGCCAGCAGCCAAGATCAATCAGGGGGCACAACTAATGAAAAACTGTTTTTT. This encodes CASSQDQSGGTTNEKLFF. This rearrangement joins TRBV4-2 to TRBJ1-4; 8 bases are a match to TRBD1. The germline CDR1 and CDR2 sequences are LGHNA and YNFKEQ. This CDR3 is built from 18 residues. V shed 0 bases and J 0 bases; nucleotides not matched to a gene: 6.

The V gene is TRBV7-2, the J gene TRBJ2-7, with D hard to call. The CDR3 length is 11 residues. Trimming left V 5 bases short and J 7 bases short, with 9 bases between. Germline V gives CDR1 SGHTA, CDR2 FQGNSA. The CDR3 spells CASSRKREQYF. In nucleotides, the CDR3 is TGTGCCAGCAGCAGAAAGAGGGAGCAGTACTTC.

The chain couples TRBV5-1 to TRBJ2-7; 11 nucleotides line up with TRBD1. V was pared by 4 bases and J by 2 bases, with 2 bases of the junction left unmatched. CDR1 is SGHRS and CDR2 is YFSETQ in the germline V gene. The length of the CDR3 is 14 residues. The CDR3 here is CASSEGQGAYEQYF. In DNA, the CDR3 is TGCGCCAGCAGCGAGGGACAGGGGGCCTACGAGCAGTACTTC.

A note on this clone: A junction end diverges from the germline sequence, so it may reflect a read error. The chain joins TRBV27 to TRBJ2-7; possibly TRBD1 for D (6 bases). CDR3 length: 15 residues. Germline V gene sequence: CDR1 MNHEY, CDR2 SMNVEV (reference sequence). The CDR3 region has the DNA TGTGCCAGCAGCATCGGACAGCCATCGTACTACGAGCGGTACTTC. Its translation: CASSIGQPSYYERYF.

The V call is TRBV4-1, the J call TRBJ2-7, with a possible D match to TRBD2 (5 bases). V was clipped by 0 bases and J by 1 base, with 10 bases between them. The CDR3 has 15 residues. CDR1 is MGHRA and CDR2 is YSYEKL in the germline V gene. The CDR3 sequence: CASSQEKGGSYEQYF. The CDR3 nucleotides read TGCGCCAGCAGCCAAGAAAAGGGCGGGTCCTACGAGCAGTACTTC.

This clone occurred once. The chain combines TRBV4-2 with TRBJ2-5; 7 bases agree with TRBD2. Germline CDR1 reads LGHNA; CDR2 reads YNFKEQ. Trimming at V came to 5 bases and at J to 2 bases, leaving 8 bases not matched to a gene. The CDR3 sequence is 15 residues long. The CDR3 protein is CASSSRDYIQETQYF. CDR3 in DNA: TGTGCCAGCAGCTCCCGGGACTACATTCAAGAGACCCAGTACTTC.

The V gene is TRBV6-1, the J gene TRBJ2-2; unclear D gene. Germline CDR1 is MNHNS and CDR2 is SASEGT. The CDR3 has 13 amino acids. The germline V and J ends were trimmed by 4 bases and 1 base, with 4 bases remaining between them. The CDR3 region is CASSVRNTGELFF. CDR3 coding DNA: TGTGCCAGCAGTGTGCGGAACACCGGGGAGCTGTTTTTT.

In the case of this clone: Additional DNA sequences in this sample encode the identical CDR3. This chain links TRBV18 with TRBJ1-1; 7 bases fit TRBD1. The V segment lost 2 bases and the J segment 0 bases; nucleotides outside the gene matches: 3. The CDR3 has 15 residues. Germline V CDR1 and CDR2: KGHSH, LQKENI. The CDR3 here is CASSPEGQLNTEAFF. CDR3 in DNA: TGTGCCAGCTCACCAGAGGGACAGTTGAACACTGAAGCTTTCTTT.

The rearrangement joins TRBV5-6 to TRBJ2-3; 7 bases are a match to TRBD1. This CDR3 spans 15 amino acids. Germline V gives CDR1 SGHDT, CDR2 YYEEEE. The trim removed 0 bases at V and 1 base at J, leaving 2 bases unmatched. In DNA, the CDR3 is TGTGCCAGCAGCTTGGGACAGGGTGGCACAGATACGCAGTATTTT. This translates into CASSLGQGGTDTQYF.

This chain uses TRBV12-1 with TRBJ2-1; no DNA check was done on the table's D call, TRBD1. TRBV12-1 is reported as a pseudogene. This CDR3 has 16 residues. DNA of the CDR3: TGTGCCAGCAGAAAACCGGACAGAGGCTCCTACAATGAGCAGTTCTTC. Translated: CASRKPDRGSYNEQFF.

The V gene is TRBV7-2, the J gene TRBJ1-3, with a tentative D call TRBD1 (6 bases). The V gene's germline CDR1 is SGHTA and CDR2 FQGNSA. Deletions cut 4 bases from V and 0 bases from J, with 10 bases between. This CDR3 spans 15 amino acids. The DNA of the CDR3 is TGTGCCAGCAGCTCCCCGGACAGCTCTGGAAACACCATATATTTT. Its protein product is CASSSPDSSGNTIYF.

The chain uses TRBV27 and TRBJ2-1, with 7 positions matching TRBD1. Unmatched junction bases numbered 6, after V lost 2 bases and J lost 5 bases. The CDR3 totals 15 residues. Germline lookup yields CDR1 MNHEY and CDR2 SMNVEV (reference sequence). CDR3 sequence reads: CASSLMGQLDNEQFF. In nucleotides, the CDR3 is TGTGCCAGCAGTTTAATGGGACAGTTAGACAATGAGCAGTTCTTC.

This chain uses TRBV9 with TRBJ2-2; 10 bases line up with TRBD2. V shed 3 bases, J shed 4 bases, and the junction held 6 bases outside the gene matches. Germline lookup yields CDR1 SGDLS and CDR2 YYNGEE. The CDR3 runs to 16 residues. In DNA form, the CDR3 reads TGTGCCAGCAGCGCCGGGACTAGCGTTTTCACCGGGGAGCTGTTTTTT. The encoded protein is CASSAGTSVFTGELFF.

The chain joins TRBV28 to TRBJ2-3, with 11 bases identical to TRBD1. This CDR3 has 16 residues. Germline V CDR1 and CDR2: MDHEN, SYDVKM. With 6 bases clipped from V and 1 base from J, the junction kept 6 bases outside the gene matches. The CDR3 DNA sequence: TGTGCCAGCAGGTCCGGGGGACAGGGGGGCACAGATACGCAGTATTTT. Translated, it gives CASRSGGQGGTDTQYF.

The chain carries TRBV9 and TRBJ1-3; TRBD1 aligns across 8 bases. J was trimmed by 9 bases and V by 4 bases; bases with no gene match: 9. The CDR3 extends over 14 amino acids. Germline CDR1 and CDR2: SGDLS and YYNGEE. CDR3 DNA: TGTGCCAGCAGCTCTGGACAGGGCGAGAGCACCATATATTTT. Translating gives CASSSGQGESTIYF.